The source of this T cell receptor (beta chain) is a study of T cell repertoires and Cas9 in healthy adults. About the study: Characterization of SpCas9-reactive CD4 and CD8 T cells covered multi-effector potency, cytotoxicity and lineage.

The method was immunoSEQ multiplex PCR; TCRdb's version includes in-frame clones alone and lacks a portion of them. The sample lists approximately 22,000 clones, about 90% occurring once. A word on this clone: Its antigen is unknown.

The V gene lost 5 bases and the J gene lost 7 bases, with 9 bases spanning the gap. This CDR3 has 13 residues. Germline V gene sequence: CDR1 SGHAT, CDR2 FQNNGV. Study-wide findings and caveats: Reportedly, SpCas9-reactive effector T cell proliferation and function were mitigated by SpCas9-reactive Tregs in vitro.

The V gene is TRBV11-2, the J gene TRBJ1-6; D remains unclear. The sequenced sample consisted of CD4+ effector T cells (CD127+, CD25-, CD137-, CD154-) from PBMCs; culture status not recorded. The source of this sequence is a human donor in good health. The CDR3 region has the DNA TGTGCCAGCAGCAGCCAGCAGAATTCACCCCTCCACTTT. It is translated as CASSSQQNSPLHF.